This T cell receptor (beta chain) was sequenced during a study of blood T cells in healthy people across ages. A second PCR of 7 to 11 cycles used a sample-barcoded 5' primer and a J-beta primer mix. Sequencing of every sample gave 2.5 million or more CDR3-containing paired-end reads. TCRdb redid the calling of the 5' RACE reads with MiXCR, one entry per CDR3 protein. In the table there are approximately 850,000 distinct CDR3 sequences, nearly 60% of which are singletons. The sample holds a few counts of this clonotype. Per sample, extraction of total RNA gave at least 5.5 micrograms in every case. Germline V CDR1 and CDR2: SGDLS, YYNGEE. Trimming pared 0 bases from V and 0 bases from J, leaving 13 bases between. This CDR3 spans 18 amino acids.

What was sequenced was blood. The TCR comes from a man aged 30 to 45 in good health. The genes are TRBV9 and TRBJ2-6, with D possibly called TRBD1 or TRBD2 (5 bases each). The CDR3 sequence: CASSVAGRALSGANVLTF. In DNA, the CDR3 is TGTGCCAGCAGCGTAGCGGGGCGAGCACTCTCTGGGGCCAACGTCCTGACTTTC.